What follows are 29 T cell receptor beta chains derived from one specimen sequenced in a study of blood T cell repertoires in COVID-19. Measured with immunoSEQ multiplex PCR; TCRdb has only the in-frame clones, and not every one. The profile shows about 170,000 clones, roughly 80% of them singletons. What was sequenced was peripheral blood. These receptors were taken from a man aged 65 to 79 with acute or convalescent COVID-19.

The gene calls are TRBV5-4 and TRBJ2-1, with 7 bases matching TRBD2. The V and J ends lost 0 bases and 10 bases, in that order; junction bases with no gene match: 7. This CDR3 has 14 residues. Germline CDR1 SGHNT, CDR2 YYREEE (reference sequence). CDR3 residues: CASSLASAGEEQFF. CDR3 DNA sequence: TGTGCCAGCAGCTTGGCCTCCGCGGGAGAGGAGCAGTTCTTC.

The J gene is TRBJ2-1, the V gene TRBV9, with 7 bases aligning to TRBD2. CDR3 length: 17 residues. Trimming removed 1 base from V and 0 bases from J; junction bases left unmatched: 7. Germline V gene data show CDR1 as SGDLS and CDR2 as YYNGEE. DNA for the CDR3: TGTGCCAGCAGCGTAAATAGCGGGCTAAGCTCCTACAATGAGCAGTTCTTC. Its translation: CASSVNSGLSSYNEQFF.

The chain couples TRBV6-5 to TRBJ2-5; tentative D call: TRBD1 (6 bases). CDR1 is MNHEY and CDR2 is SVGAGI in the germline V gene. The CDR3 has 13 residues. V lost 6 bases to trimming and J lost 3 bases, with 11 bases between them. CDR3 DNA: TGTGCCAGCAGAAGACAGGTTGAAGAGACCCAGTACTTC. Its translation: CASRRQVEETQYF.

This clone was recorded once. The chain recombines TRBV2 with TRBJ2-5; 13 bases are shared with TRBD2. V lost 5 bases to trimming and J lost 5 bases; unmatched junction nucleotides: 5. CDR3 length: 15 amino acids. The germline gives CDR1 SNHLY, CDR2 FYNNEI. CDR3 sequence reads: CASSLLAGGLETQYF. The CDR3 nucleotides are TGTGCCAGCAGTCTACTAGCGGGGGGGCTGGAGACCCAGTACTTC. Together with reference TRBV2 and TRBJ2-5, the CDR3 gives the full variable domain: EPEVTQTPSHQVTQMGQEVILRCVPISNHLYFYWYRQILGQKVEFLVSFYNNEISEKSEIFDDQFSVERPDGSNFTLKIRSTKLEDSAMYFCASSLLAGGLETQYFGPGTRLLVL.

The V and J genes are TRBV24-1 and TRBJ1-6; D call uncertain. Trimming pared 2 bases from V and 8 bases from J, leaving 6 bases between. The germline gives CDR1 KGHDR, CDR2 SFDVKD. CDR3 length: 13 amino acids. CDR3 amino acids: CATSDSRYSPLHF. As DNA, the CDR3 is TGTGCCACCAGTGATTCCCGTTATTCACCCCTCCACTTT.

This clone showed up just a few times. CDR3 bases: TGTGCCAGCAGTCCGAGACTAGCGTTAGATACGCAGTATTTT. Amino acid sequence: CASSPRLALDTQYF. The chain combines TRBV7-9 with TRBJ2-3, with 8 positions matching TRBD2. V shed 6 bases, J shed 5 bases, and the junction held 7 bases outside the gene matches. The CDR3 is made up of 14 amino acids. Germline assignment: CDR1 SEHNR and CDR2 FQNEAQ (reference sequence).

This clone was seen at least ten times. The chain links TRBV10-3 to TRBJ2-7, with D tentatively TRBD1 (6 bases). V lost 7 bases and J 2 bases, leaving 15 bases between the germline ends. The germline V gene has CDR1 ENHRY and CDR2 SYGVKD. The CDR3 is made up of 14 amino acids. CDR3 nucleotides: TGTGCCATCACCCCCCTGCAGGGGACCTACGAGCAGTACTTC. This gives the protein CAITPLQGTYEQYF.

This clone came up many times. The V call is TRBV19, the J call TRBJ1-6; no reliable D call. This CDR3 has 13 amino acids. From germline, CDR1 is LNHDA and CDR2 SQIVND (reference sequence). V shed 2 bases and J shed 10 bases, with 9 bases lying between them. The CDR3 DNA sequence: TGTGCCAGTAGTATATATGCGGAGTCACCCCTCCACTTT. It translates to CASSIYAESPLHF.

The chain employs TRBV18 and TRBJ2-1; weak D call: TRBD2 (6 bases). In germline, CDR1 is KGHSH, CDR2 LQKENI. Trimming took off 3 bases at V and 3 bases at J, with 12 bases between the two ends. CDR3 length: 15 amino acids. The CDR3 here is CASSPLRELYNEQFF. In DNA, the CDR3 is TGTGCCAGCTCACCGTTACGGGAGCTCTACAATGAGCAGTTCTTC.

J is TRBJ2-5 and V is TRBV5-4, with D hard to call. This CDR3 is built from 14 residues. In germline, CDR1 is SGHNT, CDR2 YYREEE (reference sequence). Trimming removed 0 bases from V and 3 bases from J, with 9 bases in between. For the CDR3, the DNA is TGTGCCAGCAGCTTGGAATCCCAGAAAGAGACCCAGTACTTC. Protein product: CASSLESQKETQYF.

This clone was found once. This chain connects TRBV11-2 to TRBJ1-3; no clear D. The CDR3 extends over 13 amino acids. Germline V gives CDR1 SGHAT, CDR2 FQNNGV. V was pared by 3 bases and J by 6 bases, with 9 bases between. In DNA, the CDR3 is TGTGCCAGCAGCTTGTTAATAGAAAACACCATATATTTT. Translating gives CASSLLIENTIYF.

There are many counts of this clone. The chain carries TRBV19 and TRBJ1-1; D remains unclear. CDR1 and CDR2 (germline): LNHDA, SQIVND (reference sequence). Trimming took off 5 bases at V and 1 base at J, with 5 bases between the two ends. This CDR3 region has 12 residues. This CDR3 reads CASSDKNTEAFF. In DNA, the CDR3 is TGTGCCAGTAGTGACAAGAACACTGAAGCTTTCTTT.

The chain joins TRBV7-2 to TRBJ2-3, with D possibly being TRBD2 (6 bases). The germline V and J ends were trimmed by 4 bases and 14 bases, with 16 bases remaining between them. The germline CDR1 and CDR2 sequences are SGHTA and FQGNSA. The length of the CDR3 is 12 residues. CDR3 sequence reads: CASSWRDSVWYF. CDR3 in DNA: TGTGCCAGCAGCTGGAGGGACTCGGTTTGGTATTTT.

The chain combines TRBV5-1 with TRBJ2-3; TRBD2 might be the D (5 bases). Germline assignment: CDR1 SGHRS and CDR2 YFSETQ. The CDR3 spans 13 residues. The ends were cut back, 0 bases at V and 6 bases at J, with 8 bases in the middle. CDR3 protein: CASSLGGSDTQYF. CDR3 coding DNA: TGCGCCAGCAGCTTGGGAGGGTCCGATACGCAGTATTTT.

In this sample, this clone turned up a few times. The chain couples TRBV5-1 to TRBJ1-1; TRBD1 is a possible D gene (6 bases). The ends were cut back, 0 bases at V and 0 bases at J, with 9 bases in the middle. This CDR3 has 15 amino acids. CDR1 and CDR2 (germline): SGHRS, YFSETQ. The CDR3 loop reads CASSLVPGVNTEAFF. The DNA of the CDR3 is TGCGCCAGCAGCTTGGTCCCAGGGGTGAACACTGAAGCTTTCTTT.

The V gene is TRBV19, the J gene TRBJ1-1; TRBD1 aligns across 9 bases. The CDR3 spans 14 residues. Per germline, CDR1 LNHDA and CDR2 SQIVND (reference sequence). V dropped 5 bases and J dropped 5; count of bases not matched to a gene: 6. The CDR3, as DNA: TGTGCCAGTAGTCCGGGACAGGGAAGGACTGAAGCTTTCTTT. It specifies CASSPGQGRTEAFF.

This rearrangement joins TRBV6-5 to TRBJ1-2; 10 bases align to TRBD1. The CDR3 totals 14 residues. Trimming removed 6 bases from V and 3 bases from J; junction bases left unmatched: 4. CDR1 is MNHEY and CDR2 is SVGAGI in the germline V gene. As DNA, the CDR3 is TGTGCCAGCAGCTCGGACAGGGGGTACTATGGCTACACCTTC. Protein: CASSSDRGYYGYTF.

The rearrangement links TRBV18 to TRBJ1-2; TRBD1 matches 9 bases. The germline V gene has CDR1 KGHSH and CDR2 LQKENI. V lost 3 bases to trimming and J lost 4 bases; unmatched junction nucleotides: 15. This CDR3 spans 18 amino acids. Here the CDR3 reads CASSPVPGQGVGTYGYTF. The CDR3 DNA follows: TGTGCCAGCTCACCCGTCCCGGGACAGGGTGTGGGTACCTATGGCTACACCTTC.

This rearrangement joins TRBV7-7 to TRBJ2-5, with a weak D call TRBD2 (6 bases). CDR1 is SSHAT, CDR2 FNYEAQ, per germline (reference sequence). The CDR3 extends over 13 amino acids. V was shortened by 4 bases and J by 4 bases, with 10 bases between the two germline ends. CDR3 loop: CASSSGGTETQYF. In nucleotides, the CDR3 is TGTGCCAGCAGCTCAGGAGGGACAGAGACCCAGTACTTC.

The V gene is TRBV6-5, the J gene TRBJ2-7; 7 bases align to TRBD1. This CDR3 is built from 14 residues. Looked up from germline, CDR1 is MNHEY and CDR2 is SVGAGI. J was trimmed by 3 bases and V by 4 bases; bases with no gene match: 6. CDR3: CASSLGQFIYEQYF. The CDR3 region has the DNA TGTGCCAGCAGTTTGGGACAGTTCATCTACGAGCAGTACTTC.

V usage is TRBV12-5 and J usage is TRBJ2-7; TRBD1 matches 8 bases. Per germline, CDR1 LGHNT and CDR2 FRNRAP. The CDR3 length is 14 residues. Losses at the gene ends were 6 bases for V and 1 base for J; bases not matched to a gene: 5. CDR3 nucleotide sequence: TGTGCTAGTGGGCCCGGGACAGGATCCTACGAGCAGTACTTC. Its translation is CASGPGTGSYEQYF.

V gene TRBV7-9 combines with J gene TRBJ1-2; 9 positions match TRBD1. Trimming took 2 bases from V and 3 from J; bases not matched to a gene: 4. The CDR3 sequence is 15 residues long. CDR1 and CDR2 from the germline V gene are SEHNR and FQNEAQ (reference sequence). The CDR3 DNA is TGTGCCAGCAGCTTATTGACAGGGGGGGACTATGGCTACACCTTC. It encodes CASSLLTGGDYGYTF.

The chain links TRBV18 to TRBJ2-1, with 8 positions matching TRBD2. CDR1 is KGHSH, CDR2 LQKENI, per germline. The CDR3 runs 17 residues. V was clipped by 3 bases and J by 5 bases; unmatched bases: 12. The DNA of the CDR3 is TGTGCCAGCTCACCCACCCGGCGAGCGGGAGTCGACAATGAGCAGTTCTTC. It is translated as CASSPTRRAGVDNEQFF.

V usage is TRBV9 and J usage is TRBJ2-7; 10 bases match TRBD1. The CDR3 extends over 18 amino acids. Germline CDR1 SGDLS, CDR2 YYNGEE. Unmatched junction bases numbered 15, after V lost 4 bases and J lost 2 bases. In DNA, the CDR3 is TGTGCCAGCAGCTCCCCAAGGGGGACAGGGGTTTGGACCTACGAGCAGTACTTC. It codes for CASSSPRGTGVWTYEQYF.

Concerning this clone itself: An end of the junction differs from the germline gene, which may be a read error. The chain joins TRBV6-4 to TRBJ2-1; 11 bases are shared with TRBD1. Germline V gene data show CDR1 as MRHNA and CDR2 as SNTAGT. This CDR3 is 13 amino acids long. DNA for the CDR3: TGTGCCAGCAGCAAATCCGGACAGGGGGCCTCGATCTTC. It is translated as CASSKSGQGASIF.

The chain couples TRBV21-1 to TRBJ2-3; the DNA was not compared with TRBD1, the D call given in the table. TRBV21-1 is termed a pseudogene. This CDR3 has 19 residues. In DNA form, the CDR3 reads TGTGCCAGCGGCAAGATCGTTAGGACAGGGCAATTTAGCACAGATACGCAGTATTTT. It codes for CASGKIVRTGQFSTDTQYF.

The V call is TRBV27, the J call TRBJ1-5; D unresolved. There are 12 residues in the CDR3. Germline CDR1 and CDR2: MNHEY and SMNVEV (reference sequence). Trimming cost V 5 bases and J 9 bases, with 11 bases left between them. CDR3 sequence reads: CASSPRGRPQHF. DNA for the CDR3: TGTGCCAGCAGTCCACGCGGGCGGCCCCAGCATTTT.

The chain combines TRBV2 with TRBJ1-2; D possibly corresponds to TRBD1 (5 bases). V lost 0 bases, J lost 5 bases, and 13 bases lay in between. Per germline, CDR1 SNHLY and CDR2 FYNNEI. This CDR3 comprises 15 residues. CDR3 in amino acids: CASSEAQGALYGYTF. Here the CDR3 DNA reads TGTGCCAGCAGTGAAGCGCAAGGGGCCTTGTATGGCTACACCTTC.

J is TRBJ1-3 and V is TRBV7-2; the D is unclear. V dropped 3 bases and J dropped 4 bases, with 13 bases sitting between them. The V gene's germline CDR1 is SGHTA and CDR2 FQGNSA. The CDR3 consists of 15 residues. The CDR3 DNA is TGTGCCAGCAGCTTCGGGCAGAGCGGAGGAAACACCATATATTTT. Translation: CASSFGQSGGNTIYF. The complete variable domain, with remaining parts taken from reference TRBV7-2 and TRBJ1-3, reads GAGVSQSPSNKVTEKGKDVELRCDPISGHTALYWYRQSLGQGLEFLIYFQGNSAPDKSGLPSDRFSAERTGGSVSTLTIQRTQQEDSAVYLCASSFGQSGGNTIYFGEGSWLTVV.